This is a list of T cell receptor beta chains from one sample in a study of blood T cell repertoires in COVID-19. Clones were read by immunoSEQ multiplex PCR, and TCRdb kept only the in-frame ones, dropping some. The profile shows about 170,000 clones, over 65% of them singletons. Sequencing input: PBMCs or T cells enriched from blood (not recorded which). The receptors derive from a woman aged 50 to 60 who had recovered from COVID-19. Each CDR3 is given with its conserved first and last residue.

cdr3_aa: CASSINNEQFF
j_call: TRBJ2-1
v_call: TRBV19

cdr3_aa: CASSQQARTEAFF
j_call: TRBJ1-1
v_call: TRBV27

cdr3_aa: CASSDPGRAGEKLFF
j_call: TRBJ1-4
v_call: TRBV6-1

cdr3_aa: CASSLVGTGVSDTQYF
j_call: TRBJ2-3
v_call: TRBV5-4

cdr3_aa: CASRRSLQGNNEQFF
j_call: TRBJ2-1
v_call: TRBV7-2

cdr3_aa: CASRRTGGRRNQPQHF
j_call: TRBJ1-5
v_call: TRBV27

cdr3_aa: CASRTGDQPQHF
j_call: TRBJ1-5
v_call: TRBV12-3/TRBV12-4

cdr3_aa: CASSLEGAGGELFF
j_call: TRBJ2-2
v_call: TRBV11-3

cdr3_aa: CASSPRDRGGNEQFF
j_call: TRBJ2-1
v_call: TRBV2

cdr3_aa: CSARRGYGYTF
j_call: TRBJ1-2
v_call: TRBV20-1

cdr3_aa: CASSSSAQGGNTIYF
j_call: TRBJ1-3
v_call: TRBV28

cdr3_aa: CASILDRGLYNEQFF
j_call: TRBJ2-1
v_call: TRBV2

cdr3_aa: CASSPLGTGRNTIYF
j_call: TRBJ1-3
v_call: TRBV11-3